This T cell receptor (beta chain) was retrieved from a study of CD8+CD57+ T cells in acquired aplastic anemia. In germline, CDR1 is SGHRS, CDR2 YFSETQ. This CDR3 has 14 amino acids. With 3 bases removed from V and 3 bases from J, the gap between germline ends came to 13 bases. Findings of the study overall: The CD8+ Simpson's diversity of patients and controls was not significantly different.

In regard to this clonotype: Its antigen is currently unknown.

Sequencing involved patients with CD8+CD57+ cell expansion previously shown by flow cytometry. Severe acquired aplastic anemia was diagnosed in all patients. Template material for TCR beta VDJ and CDR3 profiling consisted of genomic DNA. MiXCR was run by TCRdb on the reads, yielding one entry per CDR3 protein. Among over 250,000 distinct CDR3 sequences listed, 56% were seen once. This receptor was taken from a human donor with aplastic anemia. V gene TRBV5-1 combines with J gene TRBJ2-7; D possibly corresponds to TRBD2 (6 bases). The sample was sorted CD4+, CD8+, or CD8+CD57+ T cells (not recorded which) from PBMCs. The CDR3 DNA follows: TGCGCCAGCAGCTCTCCGGGACTGGACTACGAGCAGTACTTC. This translates into CASSSPGLDYEQYF.